The 5 T cell receptor beta chains below were found in one sample sequenced in a study of early T cells in non-severe SARS-CoV-2 infection (dated by TCRdb to the early 2020s). The protocol used for the library was 5' RACE. Sequenced on a NextSeq 500. TCRdb reran the public reads through fastp at Q25 and MiXCR, keeping productive beta chains. Entries that share a CDR3 protein sequence are merged under the most common genes and DNA. Present in this sample are under 140,000 distinct CDR3 sequences, around 12% of which were seen just once. The ten top clones hold approximately 3.8% of the sample. The sequences come from whole blood, collected at baseline. The receptors derive from an adult who was a healthcare worker with PCR-confirmed SARS-CoV-2 infection or an uninfected control (not recorded which).

V and J are TRBV28 and TRBJ1-1; D unclear. Per germline, CDR1 MDHEN and CDR2 SYDVKM. The CDR3 covers 14 residues. Trimming took off 0 bases at V and 5 bases at J, with 10 bases between the two ends. DNA for the CDR3: TGTGCCAGCAGTTTATGGGGGAGAAGGACTGAAGCTTTCTTT. Amino acid sequence: CASSLWGRRTEAFF.

This clonotype was recorded many times. The chain links TRBV20-1 to TRBJ2-3; D unclear. CDR1 and CDR2 from the germline V gene are DFQATT and SNEGSKA (reference sequence). Trimming cost V 0 bases and J 0 bases, with 10 bases left between them. The CDR3 runs 15 residues. CDR3 DNA sequence: TGCAGTGCTAGAGATCATGTTACTAGCACAGATACGCAGTATTTT. Translation gives CSARDHVTSTDTQYF.

This clonotype occurred a few times. The V gene is TRBV6-2 or TRBV6-3, the J gene TRBJ2-1; no reliable D call. V lost 0 bases and J 5 bases, leaving 8 bases between the germline ends. Germline loops: CDR1 MNHEY, CDR2 SVGEGT. The CDR3 runs to 14 residues. CDR3 DNA sequence: TGTGCCAGCAGTTACTCGAAGGTTAACAATGAGCAGTTCTTC. This encodes CASSYSKVNNEQFF.

This rearrangement joins TRBV7-9 to TRBJ2-3; no reliable D call. CDR3 length: 12 amino acids. Germline-derived CDR1 and CDR2 are SEHNR and FQNEAQ (reference sequence). The ends were cut back, 0 bases at V and 6 bases at J, with 4 bases in the middle. The CDR3 loop reads CASSLAFDTQYF. CDR3 nucleotide sequence: TGTGCCAGCAGCTTAGCCTTCGATACGCAGTATTTT. Based on the CDR3 plus reference TRBV7-9 and TRBJ2-3, the full variable domain is DTGVSQNPRHKITKRGQNVTFRCDPISEHNRLYWYRQTLGQGPEFLTYFQNEAQLEKSRLLSDRFSAERPKGSFSTLEIQRTEQGDSAMYLCASSLAFDTQYFGPGTRLTVL.

The genes are TRBV27 and TRBJ2-1; possibly TRBD1 for D (6 bases). CDR3 length: 16 amino acids. Trimming removed 4 bases at V and 5 bases at J, with 18 bases between. The germline gives CDR1 MNHEY, CDR2 SMNVEV (reference sequence). The CDR3 here is CASSSPGTLPNNEQFF. DNA for the CDR3: TGTGCCAGCAGTTCCCCCGGGACACTACCGAACAATGAGCAGTTCTTC.